This TCR beta chain was captured in a study of cytomegalovirus exposure and HLA in healthy donors. V gave up 6 bases and J gave up 6 bases, with 21 bases separating them. CDR1 is MNHEY, CDR2 SVGAGI, per germline. This CDR3 is 15 amino acids long. This clone has only one observation. This PCR relied on a set of 60 Vbeta primers and 13 Jbeta primers. Using immunoSEQ multiplex PCR, the repertoire was profiled, and TCRdb retains in-frame clones only, with some absent. Counted here are 170,000 or so clones, roughly 80% occurring once; the ten biggest clones make up around 5.4%. The V call is TRBV6-5, the J call TRBJ2-7; TRBD1 might be the D (7 bases). The origin of this receptor is a middle-aged man in good health and CMV-seronegative. Material for sequencing was PBMCs. The CDR3 loop reads CASRRELRGAGEQYF. The CDR3 nucleotides read TGTGCCAGCAGAAGGGAACTCAGGGGGGCCGGCGAGCAGTACTTC.